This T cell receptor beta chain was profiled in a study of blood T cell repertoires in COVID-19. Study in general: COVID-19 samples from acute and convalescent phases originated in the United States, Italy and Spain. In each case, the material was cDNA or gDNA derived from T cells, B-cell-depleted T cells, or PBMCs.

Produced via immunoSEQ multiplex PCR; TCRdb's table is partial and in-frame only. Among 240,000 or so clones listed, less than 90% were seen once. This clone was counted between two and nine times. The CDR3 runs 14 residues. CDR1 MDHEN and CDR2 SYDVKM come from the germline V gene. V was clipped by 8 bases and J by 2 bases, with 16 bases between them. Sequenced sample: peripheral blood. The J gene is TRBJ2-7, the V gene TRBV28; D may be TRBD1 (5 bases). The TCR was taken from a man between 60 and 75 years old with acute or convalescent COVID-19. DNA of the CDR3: TGTGCCAGCGGCAGGGAAGTCGTCCCCTACGAGCAGTACTTC. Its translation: CASGREVVPYEQYF. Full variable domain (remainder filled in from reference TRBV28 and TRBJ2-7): DVKVTQSSRYLVKRTGEKVFLECVQDMDHENMFWYRQDPGLGLRLIYFSYDVKMKEKGDIPEGYSVSREKKERFSLILESASTNQTSMYLCASGREVVPYEQYFGPGTRLTVT.